The 9 T cell receptor beta chains in this list originate from one sample, sequenced in a study of T cell responses to AZD1222 COVID-19 vaccine. Repertoires were generated with immunoSEQ multiplex PCR, while TCRdb's copy carries only in-frame clones and drops some. The sample records around 160,000 clones, roughly 88% being singletons. The sequenced sample was peripheral blood, obtained on day 0 of AZD1222 vaccination. Source of these receptors: an adult in good health.

V usage is TRBV3-1 (or the pseudogene TRBV3-2) and J usage is TRBJ2-3; D possibly matches TRBD1 or TRBD2 (5 bases each). V lost 7 bases and J lost 10, with 24 bases in between. Looked up from germline, CDR1 is LGHDT and CDR2 is YNNKEL (reference sequence). There are 15 residues in the CDR3. CDR3: CASTRRDHGIGSQYF. The CDR3 coding sequence is TGTGCCAGCACTCGCCGGGACCATGGGATCGGGTCGCAGTATTTT.

This chain links TRBV7-3 with TRBJ2-5, with 9 bases identical to TRBD1. Per germline, CDR1 SGHTA and CDR2 FQGTGA. The CDR3 runs 13 residues. V was pared by 5 bases and J by 5 bases, with 3 bases of the junction left unmatched. The CDR3 coding sequence is TGTGCCAGCAGCCTGACAGGGGGTGAGACCCAGTACTTC. Translated: CASSLTGGETQYF. Full variable domain (remainder filled in from reference TRBV7-3 and TRBJ2-5): GAGVSQTPSNKVTEKGKYVELRCDPISGHTALYWYRQSLGQGPEFLIYFQGTGAADDSGLPNDRFFAVRPEGSVSTLKIQRTERGDSAVYLCASSLTGGETQYFGPGTRLLVL.

This rearrangement joins TRBV5-1 to TRBJ1-1, with D unresolved. Germline V gene sequence: CDR1 SGHRS, CDR2 YFSETQ. This CDR3 spans 12 amino acids. V lost 1 base and J lost 6, with 7 bases in between. CDR3 in amino acids: CASSLLSSEAFF. CDR3 DNA sequence: TGCGCCAGCAGCTTGCTTTCGTCTGAAGCTTTCTTT.

A single count supports this clone. DNA of the CDR3: TGTGCCACATACCAACAGGGGGCCAGCTACACCTTC. It is translated as CATYQQGASYTF. The chain has TRBV28 and TRBJ1-2, with 9 bases identical to TRBD1. Germline values: CDR1 MDHEN, CDR2 SYDVKM. V dropped 10 bases and J dropped 9; count of bases not matched to a gene: 9. The CDR3 extends over 12 amino acids.

For the CDR3, the DNA is TGCAGCGTTGGAGGGGCTGCTGGAAACACCATATATTTT. Translated: CSVGGAAGNTIYF. V usage is TRBV29-1 and J usage is TRBJ1-3, with a weak D call TRBD1 (5 bases). Between the trimmed V and J ends, which lost 4 bases and 2 bases, there was a span of 9 bases. Germline CDR1 and CDR2: SQVTM and ANQGSEA. This CDR3 is built from 13 residues.

V gene TRBV5-8 combines with J gene TRBJ1-6; a possible D gene is TRBD1 (5 bases). CDR3 length: 17 amino acids. Germline CDR1 and CDR2: SGHTS and YDEGEE. V was pared by 2 bases and J by 6 bases, with 18 bases between. In DNA form, the CDR3 reads TGTGCCAGCAGCTTAGTCCCCGGGGGTCGAGGTAATTCACCCCTCCACTTT. Translating gives CASSLVPGGRGNSPLHF.

The chain is built from TRBV3-1 (or the pseudogene TRBV3-2) and TRBJ1-5; D is unclear. This CDR3 region has 15 residues. V dropped 4 bases and J dropped 7 bases, with 17 bases sitting between them. Germline V lookup: CDR1 LGHDT, CDR2 YNNKEL (reference sequence). The CDR3 DNA reads as TGTGCCAGCAGCCCTGATCGGGAAAACGGGCAGCCCCAGCATTTT. Protein sequence: CASSPDRENGQPQHF.

The rearrangement uses TRBV2 and TRBJ2-1; D is unclear. Germline values: CDR1 SNHLY, CDR2 FYNNEI. V dropped 1 base and J dropped 7 bases, with 14 bases sitting between them. This CDR3 comprises 15 residues. This CDR3 is CASSEEDASRNEQFF. CDR3 nucleotides: TGTGCCAGCAGTGAAGAGGACGCATCGCGGAATGAGCAGTTCTTC.

V and J are TRBV2 and TRBJ1-2; D call uncertain. Germline V lookup: CDR1 SNHLY, CDR2 FYNNEI. Trimming removed 0 bases from V and 6 bases from J, with 11 bases in between. CDR3 length: 14 residues. DNA of the CDR3: TGTGCCAGCAGTGAAGCAGGACCCCTAAATGGCTACACCTTC. It encodes CASSEAGPLNGYTF. The full variable domain, with the rest looked up from reference TRBV2 and TRBJ1-2, is EPEVTQTPSHQVTQMGQEVILRCVPISNHLYFYWYRQILGQKVEFLVSFYNNEISEKSEIFDDQFSVERPDGSNFTLKIRSTKLEDSAMYFCASSEAGPLNGYTFGSGTRLTVV.